This is a list of T cell receptor beta chains from one sample in a study of T-cell reconstitution after alpha-beta-depleted transplantation in children. MiXCR, run by TCRdb on the PCR reads, gives a single entry per CDR3 protein. Of some 400,000 distinct CDR3 sequences listed, about 20% are singletons. Sequenced here: PBMCs from the stem cell graft donor, sampled from the stem cell graft. These TCRs come from a human donor who donated a stem cell graft to a child with acute myeloid leukemia. CDR3s leave out the opening cysteine and the closing phenylalanine or tryptophan.

V: TRBV20-1; CDR3: SARGDRVSSYEQY
V: TRBV6-5; CDR3: ASSHLPGVRNTEAF
V: TRBV6-5; CDR3: ASSWAGTGQETQY
V: TRBV15; CDR3: ATSYRALDGELF
V: TRBV20-1; CDR3: SAPGGAGGSTDTQY
V: TRBV20-1; CDR3: SARGQGAQPQH
V: TRBV27; CDR3: ASSLLGQDFYEQY
V: TRBV5-1; CDR3: ASSLEWGTTTTDTQY
V: TRBV20-1; CDR3: SARSDTQY
V: TRBV20-1; CDR3: SARSSRSYNEQF